There are many counts of the clone carrying this TCR beta chain. What it binds is not known. This specimen comes from a study of Graves' ophthalmopathy and Graves' hyperthyroidism. Regarding the study as a whole: Blood shared most expanded thyroid clonotypes above 0.001 frequency. With a specificity of around 76% and a sensitivity of about 71%, the model predicted ophthalmopathy progression.

Additional autoimmune diseases, uncontrolled infections, pregnancy or lactation disqualified patients. PBMCs originated in under 13 ml of fresh peripheral blood. Using RNA transcripts, the TCR beta CDR3 regions were amplified. HTBI primers primed a first-round RT-PCR, and a second-round multiplex PCR followed. TCRdb called the multiplex PCR reads again in MiXCR, with one record for every CDR3 protein. The sample carries about 740,000 distinct CDR3 sequences, around 40% recorded once. Trimming stripped 4 bases from V and 5 bases from J, with 14 bases between. This CDR3 comprises 14 residues. The chain couples TRBV12-3 or TRBV12-4 to TRBJ1-2; the D is unclear. This sequence originates from an adult man with Graves' ophthalmopathy. The sample comprised peripheral blood. CDR3 protein: CASSSLNSWYGYTF. The CDR3 DNA is TGTGCCAGCAGTTCGTTAAACAGTTGGTATGGCTACACCTTC.